Below, one T cell receptor beta chain is given with its context. The material for each subset, its genomic DNA, was split evenly across several immunoSEQ plates. Using immunoSEQ multiplex PCR, the repertoire was profiled, and TCRdb retains in-frame clones only, with some absent. The sample has approximately 530,000 clones; 90% to 96% are singletons. This sample was taken from a study of shared clonotypes between healthy human individuals. V was pared by 5 bases and J by 5 bases, with 15 bases between. The CDR3 sequence is 14 residues long. Germline V gene sequence: CDR1 KGHSH, CDR2 LQKENI. The rearrangement joins TRBV18 to TRBJ1-1; TRBD1 might be the D (5 bases). The sample was naive CD4+ T cells sorted from blood. The sample's subset: CD45RA+ positively selected. This TCR was sampled from a young woman in good health. In DNA form, the CDR3 reads TGTGCCAGCTCAGGGGACGGATGGTTGACTGAAGCTTTCTTT. This sequence encodes CASSGDGWLTEAFF.